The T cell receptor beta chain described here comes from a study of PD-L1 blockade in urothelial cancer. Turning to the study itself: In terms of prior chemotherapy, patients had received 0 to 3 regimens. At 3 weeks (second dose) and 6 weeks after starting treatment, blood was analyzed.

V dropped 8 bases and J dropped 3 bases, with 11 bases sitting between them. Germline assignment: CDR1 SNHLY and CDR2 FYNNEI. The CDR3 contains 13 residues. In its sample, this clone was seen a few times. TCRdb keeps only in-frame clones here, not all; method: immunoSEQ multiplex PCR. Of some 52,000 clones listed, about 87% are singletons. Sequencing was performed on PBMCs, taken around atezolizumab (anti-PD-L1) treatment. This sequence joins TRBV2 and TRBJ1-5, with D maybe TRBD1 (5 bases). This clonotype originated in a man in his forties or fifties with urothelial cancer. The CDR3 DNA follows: TGTGCCAGCGGTCTGGGACTCAATCAGCCCCAGCATTTT. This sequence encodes CASGLGLNQPQHF. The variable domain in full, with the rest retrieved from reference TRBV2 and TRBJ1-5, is EPEVTQTPSHQVTQMGQEVILRCVPISNHLYFYWYRQILGQKVEFLVSFYNNEISEKSEIFDDQFSVERPDGSNFTLKIRSTKLEDSAMYFCASGLGLNQPQHFGDGTRLSIL.